This T cell receptor (beta chain) was found in a study of CD8 T cells in ankylosing spondylitis. This clonotype was seen only a few times. CDR1 is SEHNR and CDR2 is FQNEAQ in the germline V gene (reference sequence). The CDR3 totals 15 residues. Between the trimmed V and J ends, which lost 0 bases and 1 base, there was a span of 9 bases. TCRdb processed the 5' RACE reads anew with MiXCR; each CDR3 protein has one entry. The table lists 85,000 to 100,000 distinct CDR3 sequences, 7.5% to 9% of them singletons. J is TRBJ1-1 and V is TRBV7-9, with D perhaps TRBD1 (5 bases). The TCR originated in a male donor with ankylosing spondylitis or in good health (not recorded which). Sample: blood, either unsorted or a sorted T cell fraction (not recorded which). In nucleotides, the CDR3 is TGTGCCAGCAGCTTAGCGCGACAGCCGAACACTGAAGCTTTCTTT. Translated, it gives CASSLARQPNTEAFF.